This TCR beta chain was retrieved from a study of cytomegalovirus exposure and HLA in healthy donors. PCR employed 60 Vbeta and 13 Jbeta primers. This table comes from immunoSEQ multiplex PCR, and its TCRdb copy is limited to in-frame clones, with some not included. Seen here are 150,000 to 200,000 clones, roughly 80% observed once, and the top ten hold 1.3%. For this clone: The antigen is undetermined.

This CDR3 region has 17 residues. Germline V CDR1 and CDR2: MNHNS, SASEGT. V was pared by 2 bases and J by 4 bases, with 5 bases of the junction left unmatched. Notes on the study in general: Usually a TCR sequence was rare, but some public TCRs were found in many donors.

Sequenced input: PBMCs. J is TRBJ2-1 and V is TRBV6-1; 13 positions match TRBD2. This TCR was recovered from a man in his forties or fifties in good health and CMV-seropositive. The CDR3 sequence is CASSESPTSGGYNEQFF. DNA for the CDR3: TGTGCCAGCAGTGAATCGCCGACTAGCGGGGGGTACAATGAGCAGTTCTTC.